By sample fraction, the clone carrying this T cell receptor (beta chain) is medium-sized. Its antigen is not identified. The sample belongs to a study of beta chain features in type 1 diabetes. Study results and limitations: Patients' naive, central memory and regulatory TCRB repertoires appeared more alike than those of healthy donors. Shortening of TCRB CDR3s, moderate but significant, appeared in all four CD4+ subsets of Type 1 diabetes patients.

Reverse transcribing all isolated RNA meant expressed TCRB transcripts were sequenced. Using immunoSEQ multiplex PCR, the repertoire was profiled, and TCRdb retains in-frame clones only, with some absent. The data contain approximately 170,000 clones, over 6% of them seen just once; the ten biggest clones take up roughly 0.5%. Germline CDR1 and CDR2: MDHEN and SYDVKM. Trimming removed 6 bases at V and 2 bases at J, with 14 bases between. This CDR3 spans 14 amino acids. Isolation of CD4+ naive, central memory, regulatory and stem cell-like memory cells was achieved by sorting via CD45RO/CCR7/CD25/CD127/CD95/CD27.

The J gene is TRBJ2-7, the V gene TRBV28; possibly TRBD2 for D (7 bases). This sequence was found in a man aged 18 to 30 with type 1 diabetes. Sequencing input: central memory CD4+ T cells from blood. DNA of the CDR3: TGTGCCAGCAGAAGGGAGGGGGGCGCCTACGAGCAGTACTTC. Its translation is CASRREGGAYEQYF.